A single sample is the source of the 30 T cell receptor beta chains below, sequenced in a study of T cell responses to AZD1222 COVID-19 vaccine. Data came from immunoSEQ multiplex PCR; TCRdb stores just in-frame clones and leaves some out. This sample has 200,000 to 250,000 clones; 85% to 95% occur once, and the top ten carry less than 1.2%. This specimen consisted of peripheral blood, obtained on day 0 of MenACWY control vaccination. The source is an adult in good health.

The chain joins TRBV11-3 to TRBJ1-5; no definite D call. With 4 bases removed from V and 5 bases from J, the gap between germline ends came to 12 bases. Germline V gene sequence: CDR1 SGHNT, CDR2 YENEEA. This CDR3 has 14 amino acids. DNA for the CDR3: TGTGCCAGCAGCTGTCCCCGCCGGGATCAGCCCCAGCATTTT. This codes for CASSCPRRDQPQHF.

This clone was detected only once. The genes are TRBV28 and TRBJ1-2, with 9 nucleotides matching TRBD1. The V gene's germline CDR1 is MDHEN and CDR2 SYDVKM. The CDR3 has 15 amino acids. V gave up 6 bases and J gave up 3 bases; unmatched junction bases: 8. The CDR3 region is CASRTLQGADYGYTF. CDR3 nucleotides: TGTGCCAGCAGGACATTACAGGGGGCAGACTATGGCTACACCTTC.

J is TRBJ2-1 and V is TRBV6-2 or TRBV6-3; the match to TRBD1 covers 10 bases. CDR1 is MNHEY and CDR2 is SVGEGT in the germline V gene. The junction had 8 bases not matched to a gene; V was cut back by 5 bases and J by 7 bases. The CDR3 runs to 15 residues. For the CDR3, the DNA is TGTGCCAGCAGTACAAGACAGGGGGCAAAGAATGAGCAGTTCTTC. Amino acid sequence: CASSTRQGAKNEQFF.

The table lists this clone with a count of one. The V and J genes are TRBV11-1 and TRBJ1-4, with D hard to call. Germline CDR1 is SGHAT and CDR2 is FQDESV (reference sequence). Trimming pared 5 bases from V and 2 bases from J, leaving 6 bases between. The CDR3 has 13 amino acids. CDR3 DNA: TGTGCCAGCAGCCCAAGCACTAATGAAAAACTGTTTTTT. It encodes CASSPSTNEKLFF.

In DNA form, the CDR3 reads TGTGCCAGCAGCTCACAGGGACTGAACACTGAAGCTTTCTTT. Translation gives CASSSQGLNTEAFF. This chain connects TRBV7-3 to TRBJ1-1, with D perhaps matching TRBD1 (6 bases). Per germline, CDR1 SGHTA and CDR2 FQGTGA. The length of the CDR3 is 14 residues. The V gene lost 4 bases and the J gene lost 0 bases, with 9 bases spanning the gap.

This clone appeared once. The chain joins TRBV10-2 to TRBJ2-6; no firm D call. Germline CDR1 and CDR2: WSHSY and SAAADI. The CDR3 is made up of 18 amino acids. V lost 5 bases, J lost 5 bases, and 22 bases lay in between. CDR3: CASSSMITSKSRANVLTF. The CDR3 DNA is TGCGCCAGCAGTAGCATGATCACTTCTAAAAGTCGGGCCAACGTCCTGACTTTC.

This chain joins TRBV6-5 and TRBJ2-7; no clear D. This CDR3 has 12 residues. Trimming removed 6 bases from V and 7 bases from J, with 13 bases in between. Germline-derived CDR1 and CDR2 are MNHEY and SVGAGI. The CDR3 coding sequence is TGTGCCAGCAGGAGACTGAGCCCGGAGCAGTACTTC. It codes for CASRRLSPEQYF.

The chain recombines TRBV10-2 with TRBJ2-2; 8 bases align to TRBD1. CDR3 length: 14 amino acids. The junction had 1 base not matched to a gene; V was cut back by 6 bases and J by 1 base. Germline V gene data show CDR1 as WSHSY and CDR2 as SAAADI. For the CDR3, the DNA is TGCGCCAGCAGGGACAGGGAGAACACCGGGGAGCTGTTTTTT. Residues: CASRDRENTGELFF.

This rearrangement joins TRBV2 to TRBJ1-3, with D hard to call. CDR1 and CDR2 (germline): SNHLY, FYNNEI. With 1 base removed from V and 0 bases from J, the gap between germline ends came to 1 base. CDR3 length: 13 residues. CDR3 sequence (DNA): TGTGCCAGCAGTGAAGACTCTGGAAACACCATATATTTT. It translates to CASSEDSGNTIYF.

This clone was seen just once. The rearrangement joins TRBV6-6 to TRBJ1-2; TRBD1 aligns across 7 bases. CDR3 length: 13 residues. The junction had 11 bases not matched to a gene; V was cut back by 4 bases and J by 12 bases. Germline V gives CDR1 MNHNY, CDR2 SVGAGI (reference sequence). CDR3 amino acids: CASSSRTGSGHTF. CDR3 DNA sequence: TGTGCCAGCAGTTCTCGGACAGGATCGGGCCACACCTTC.

The chain is built from TRBV28 and TRBJ1-1; weak D call: TRBD1 (5 bases). CDR1 MDHEN and CDR2 SYDVKM come from the germline V gene. This CDR3 is 14 amino acids long. The V end lost 5 bases, the J end lost 1 base, and 11 bases lay between the germline ends. The CDR3 region has the DNA TGTGCCAGCAGTCCGGGGGGAAGGAACACTGAAGCTTTCTTT. The encoded protein is CASSPGGRNTEAFF.

The chain uses TRBV6-5 and TRBJ2-1; possible D gene TRBD1, 6 bases. Trimming pared 8 bases from V and 6 bases from J, leaving 14 bases between. CDR3 size: 13 residues. Germline V gene lookup returns CDR1 MNHEY and CDR2 SVGAGI. CDR3 nucleotide sequence: TGTGCCAGCGGGTACAGGGTCGGCAATGAGCAGTTCTTC. Translating gives CASGYRVGNEQFF.

The chain employs TRBV12-3 or TRBV12-4 and TRBJ1-2; TRBD1 is a possible D gene (5 bases). This CDR3 is 12 amino acids long. Trimming stripped 3 bases from V and 13 bases from J, with 15 bases between. The CDR3 is CASSLDVREFTF. The CDR3 DNA reads TGTGCCAGCAGTTTGGATGTCAGGGAGTTCACCTTC.

This chain joins TRBV13 and TRBJ2-1, with 9 bases lining up with TRBD2. The CDR3 totals 16 residues. The germline V gene has CDR1 PRHDT and CDR2 FYEKMQ (reference sequence). V shed 3 bases, J shed 3 bases, and the junction held 6 bases outside the gene matches. CDR3 nucleotide sequence: TGTGCCAGCAGCTTGGGAGCGGGGGGTTACTACAATGAGCAGTTCTTC. As protein: CASSLGAGGYYNEQFF.

This sequence joins TRBV19 and TRBJ1-2, with TRBD1 as a possible D gene (5 bases). CDR3 length: 13 amino acids. The ends were cut back, 5 bases at V and 3 bases at J, with 10 bases in the middle. Germline V lookup: CDR1 LNHDA, CDR2 SQIVND (reference sequence). The CDR3 region is CASSLQGYYGYTF. In DNA, the CDR3 is TGTGCCAGTAGTCTCCAGGGATACTATGGCTACACCTTC.

The rearrangement links TRBV4-2 to TRBJ1-5; D is unresolved. Germline values: CDR1 LGHNA, CDR2 YNFKEQ. This CDR3 is 13 amino acids long. Trimming cost V 4 bases and J 7 bases, with 11 bases left between them. The CDR3 loop reads CASSPRQTQPQHF. In DNA, the CDR3 is TGTGCCAGCAGCCCCCGGCAGACCCAGCCCCAGCATTTT.

The gene calls are TRBV7-9 and TRBJ1-6; D perhaps matches TRBD1 (5 bases). V gave up 2 bases and J gave up 10 bases, with 15 bases separating them. Germline CDR1 and CDR2: SEHNR and FQNEAQ (reference sequence). The CDR3 spans 15 residues. CDR3: CASSLLLQGGSPLHF. The CDR3 region has the DNA TGTGCCAGCAGCTTACTCTTGCAGGGAGGATCACCCCTCCACTTT.

The V and J genes are TRBV6-2 or TRBV6-3 and TRBJ1-5, with D maybe TRBD1 (5 bases). The CDR3 is 15 amino acids. V was shortened by 1 base and J by 6 bases, with 13 bases between the two germline ends. The V gene's germline CDR1 is MNHEY and CDR2 SVGEGT. CDR3: CASSYFGAAGQPQHF. The CDR3 nucleotides are TGTGCCAGCAGTTACTTTGGGGCGGCGGGTCAGCCCCAGCATTTT.

J is TRBJ1-2 and V is TRBV12-3 or TRBV12-4; D is possibly TRBD1 (6 bases). The CDR3 runs to 13 residues. Trimming stripped 6 bases from V and 3 bases from J, with 11 bases between. The CDR3 DNA reads TGTGCCAGCAGACCCGGACAGCACTATGGCTACACCTTC. Translated: CASRPGQHYGYTF.

The chain links TRBV28 to TRBJ2-1; 10 bases line up with TRBD2. The CDR3 is 14 amino acids. V lost 3 bases, J lost 8 bases, and 4 bases stayed unmatched. Germline V lookup: CDR1 MDHEN, CDR2 SYDVKM. This chain's CDR3 is CASSLTAGGHEQFF. The CDR3 DNA reads TGTGCCAGCAGTTTGACAGCGGGGGGGCATGAGCAGTTCTTC.

The CDR3 protein is CASSGQALNYGYTF. CDR3 DNA sequence: TGTGCCAGTAGTGGACAGGCGCTTAACTATGGCTACACCTTC. This chain uses TRBV19 with TRBJ1-2; 7 bases fit TRBD1. CDR1 is LNHDA and CDR2 is SQIVND in the germline V gene (reference sequence). This CDR3 is built from 14 residues. The V gene end was trimmed by 5 bases and the J gene end by 1 base; junction bases not matched to a gene: 4.

This clone was detected only a few times. The V gene is TRBV10-2, the J gene TRBJ2-1, with 9 bases that match TRBD2. The germline gives CDR1 WSHSY, CDR2 SAAADI. The V gene end was trimmed by 0 bases and the J gene end by 6 bases; junction bases not matched to a gene: 0. The CDR3 spans 14 residues. The CDR3 nucleotides read TGCGCCAGCAGTGAGTCGCGGGGGGGCAATGAGCAGTTCTTC. It codes for CASSESRGGNEQFF.

The chain is built from TRBV5-1 and TRBJ1-4, with 8 bases identical to TRBD1. Germline trimming cut 1 base from V and 6 bases from J; bases unmatched to any gene: 5. The CDR3 spans 15 residues. In germline, CDR1 is SGHRS, CDR2 YFSETQ. The CDR3 region has the DNA TGCGCCAGCAGCTTGACAGGGGGAACGTATGAAAAACTGTTTTTT. Amino acid sequence: CASSLTGGTYEKLFF.

The chain carries TRBV4-2 and TRBJ1-2, with D unresolved. Germline V gene sequence: CDR1 LGHNA, CDR2 YNFKEQ. The CDR3 has 12 residues. V was pared by 6 bases and J by 8 bases, with 13 bases between. The CDR3 sequence: CASRNSFLGYTF. CDR3 DNA sequence: TGTGCCAGCAGGAACAGTTTTCTAGGCTACACCTTC.

The V and J genes are TRBV28 and TRBJ2-7; no clear D gene. Deletions cut 6 bases from V and 7 bases from J, with 19 bases between. The CDR3 is 14 residues long. Germline CDR1 MDHEN, CDR2 SYDVKM. For the CDR3, the DNA is TGTGCCAGCAGCCGCCTTGGTTCGGCCGCGGAGCAGTACTTC. Translation gives CASSRLGSAAEQYF.

The rearrangement links TRBV7-9 to TRBJ1-2; D gene unclear. Looked up from germline, CDR1 is SEHNR and CDR2 is FQNEAQ (reference sequence). V lost 1 base to trimming and J lost 4 bases, with 7 bases between them. CDR3 length: 13 residues. The CDR3 region is CASSLDGGYGYTF. The CDR3 nucleotides are TGTGCCAGCAGCTTAGATGGAGGCTATGGCTACACCTTC.

This chain links TRBV19 with TRBJ2-6; D unresolved. CDR3 length equals 13 residues. Germline CDR1 reads LNHDA; CDR2 reads SQIVND (reference sequence). Between the trimmed V and J ends, which lost 5 bases and 2 bases, there was a span of 4 bases. CDR3 residues: CASSPTGANVLTF. CDR3 in DNA: TGTGCCAGTAGTCCCACTGGGGCCAACGTCCTGACTTTC.

The chain has TRBV4-3 and TRBJ2-7; TRBD1 agrees at 8 bases. The germline V gene encodes CDR1 LGHNA and CDR2 YSLEER. This CDR3 has 15 amino acids. J was trimmed by 4 bases and V by 1 base; bases with no gene match: 6. CDR3 in DNA: TGCGCCAGCAGCCAAGCCTCAGGGGGCGCTTACGAGCAGTACTTC. As protein: CASSQASGGAYEQYF.

The chain couples TRBV6-4 to TRBJ1-6, with D perhaps matching TRBD1 (6 bases). CDR1 is MRHNA and CDR2 is SNTAGT in the germline V gene. The ends were cut back, 3 bases at V and 5 bases at J, with 8 bases in the middle. The CDR3 extends over 14 amino acids. CDR3 in DNA: TGTGCCAGCAGTGAACAGGGTGATAATTCACCCCTCCACTTT. Translating it yields CASSEQGDNSPLHF.

The chain uses TRBV21-1 and TRBJ1-6. TRBV21-1 is a pseudogene segment. The CDR3 sequence is 17 residues long. The CDR3 DNA follows: TGTGCCAGCCTCCGGGACGGTGGGAATTGGAATAATTCACCCCTCCACTTT. It translates to CASLRDGGNWNNSPLHF.